This section outlines one T cell receptor beta chain sequence together with its context. This clonotype was seen a single time. Its specific antigen is unknown. Base-call qualities are not available, and no considerably larger clone is one nucleotide away. On its own, one read is weak support. This sample stems from a study of type 1 regulatory T cells (dated by TCRdb to about 2021). Notes on the research overall: An in vitro protocol by which a Tr1-enriched, alloantigen-specific CD4 T cell product named T-allo10 was generated was characterized in the study. Patients with hematological malignancies who were receiving allogeneic hematopoietic stem cell transplantation were the group in which T-allo10 was being clinically evaluated.

In the germline V gene (reference sequence), CDR1 corresponds to LGHDT and CDR2 to YNNKEL. Trimming costs V 4 bases and J 6 bases, and their ends lie 10 bases apart. The CDR3 runs 13 amino acids, cysteine and phenylalanine included. The retained sequence is limited to the CDR3, 39 bases, with the frame set at the first base. Sequencer: Illumina MiSeq. TCRdb itself trimmed the public reads at Q25 with fastp, ran MiXCR and retained productive beta chains. Each entry merges the rows of one CDR3 protein and shows their most common DNA and genes. This sample holds 80,000 to 100,000 distinct CDR3 sequences; around 30% were observed only once. The ten largest clones add up to 2% to 2.5% of the sample.

Sequencing was performed on CD4+ T cells, either the whole sample or a sorted fraction (not recorded which). The clonotype was recovered from a human donor in good health. This chain joins TRBV3-1 to TRBJ2-1, and possibly TRBD2, on 5 matching bases. The CDR3 amino acid sequence is: CASSPGGRNEQFF. The nucleotide sequence is given as TGTGCCAGCAGCCCCGGCGGGCGCAATGAGCAGTTCTTC.